This passage covers 6 T cell receptor beta chains from one sample sequenced in a study of shared clonotypes between healthy human individuals. Assay: immunoSEQ multiplex PCR; the TCRdb copy retains only in-frame clones and omits some. The sample contains over a million clones, roughly 95% of which appear only once. The sequencing input was naive CD4+ T cells sorted from blood. As for subset: CD45RA+ positively selected. Every receptor here comes from a man aged 30-40 years in good health.

CDR3 nucleotides: TGTGCCAGCAGCTTGGGAGACAGGGTGTCGGTGCAGTACTTC. It yields the protein CASSLGDRVSVQYF. J is TRBJ2-7 and V is TRBV5-6, with TRBD1 matching 7 bases. The length of the CDR3 is 14 residues. With V trimmed by 0 bases and J by 9 bases, 9 bases remained unmatched. Germline CDR1 is SGHDT and CDR2 is YYEEEE.

This sequence joins TRBV7-9 and TRBJ2-7, with TRBD2 matching over 14 bases. The germline V gene encodes CDR1 SEHNR and CDR2 FQNEAQ (reference sequence). Trimming at V came to 4 bases and at J to 6 bases, leaving 5 bases not matched to a gene. This CDR3 is built from 15 residues. The CDR3 is CASSSTGLAGGEQYF. The CDR3 nucleotides read TGTGCCAGCAGCTCCACTGGACTAGCGGGAGGCGAGCAGTACTTC. Complete variable domain (other parts from reference TRBV7-9 and TRBJ2-7): DTGVSQNPRHKITKRGQNVTFRCDPISEHNRLYWYRQTLGQGPEFLTYFQNEAQLEKSRLLSDRFSAERPKGSFSTLEIQRTEQGDSAMYLCASSSTGLAGGEQYFGPGTRLTVT.

Concerning this clone itself: Germline is not matched at one junction end, which may reflect a read error. The chain employs TRBV2 and TRBJ2-1, with 7 bases that match TRBD2. Germline CDR1 and CDR2: SNHLY and FYNNEI. This CDR3 contains 15 residues. For the CDR3, the DNA is TGTGCCAGCAGATTTTTAGCGGGTCGCTACGATGAGCAGTTCTTC. Translating it yields CASRFLAGRYDEQFF.

On this clone: A much larger clone is a single base away; this may be a read error. This chain connects TRBV7-9 to TRBJ2-5, with 7 bases lining up with TRBD2. V trimming: 5 bases; J trimming: 0 bases; junction bases outside the gene matches: 3. Germline-derived CDR1 and CDR2 are SEHNR and FQNEAQ (reference sequence). This CDR3 is 14 amino acids long. CDR3 coding DNA: TGTGCCAGCAGCCCCGGGGGGAACCAAGAGACCCAGTACTTC. Protein: CASSPGGNQETQYF.

The sample holds one count of this clone. The V gene is TRBV5-6, the J gene TRBJ2-1; D unclear. Trimming shortened V by 8 bases and J by 2 bases, and 14 bases separated the two germline ends. The CDR3 contains 14 residues. CDR1 is SGHDT and CDR2 is YYEEEE in the germline V gene. The DNA for the CDR3 is TGTGCCAGTTCGGCGACCGATCCCTACAATGAGCAGTTCTTC. Translating gives CASSATDPYNEQFF.

The gene calls are TRBV5-1 and TRBJ2-2, with TRBD2 matching over 11 bases. CDR1 is SGHRS and CDR2 is YFSETQ in the germline V gene. The CDR3 length is 17 residues. The trim removed 4 bases at V and 4 bases at J, leaving 9 bases unmatched. CDR3 sequence reads: CASSLISSGRSTGELFF. CDR3 nucleotide sequence: TGCGCCAGCAGCCTTATATCTAGCGGGAGGTCCACCGGGGAGCTGTTTTTT.